This T cell receptor (beta chain) originates from a study of neurological immune-mediated disorders. This clonotype was picked up many times. Synthesis of cDNA was accomplished via 5'RACE employing 10-nucleotide random UMIs. Each CDR3 protein gets one entry after TCRdb re-called the 5' RACE reads with MiXCR. The sample records approximately 23,000 distinct CDR3 sequences, under 11% being singletons. V was pared by 4 bases and J by 4 bases, with 6 bases of the junction left unmatched. The CDR3 is made up of 14 amino acids. Germline loops: CDR1 SEHNR, CDR2 FQNEAQ (reference sequence). The chain links TRBV7-9 to TRBJ2-7, with 8 nucleotides matching TRBD1. Sequencing was done on a sample of PBMCs. The clonotype was recovered from an older woman with HTLV-1-associated myelopathy (HAM/TSP). CDR3 sequence reads: CASSSMDRVYEQYF. DNA of the CDR3: TGTGCCAGCAGCTCGATGGACAGGGTATACGAGCAGTACTTC.